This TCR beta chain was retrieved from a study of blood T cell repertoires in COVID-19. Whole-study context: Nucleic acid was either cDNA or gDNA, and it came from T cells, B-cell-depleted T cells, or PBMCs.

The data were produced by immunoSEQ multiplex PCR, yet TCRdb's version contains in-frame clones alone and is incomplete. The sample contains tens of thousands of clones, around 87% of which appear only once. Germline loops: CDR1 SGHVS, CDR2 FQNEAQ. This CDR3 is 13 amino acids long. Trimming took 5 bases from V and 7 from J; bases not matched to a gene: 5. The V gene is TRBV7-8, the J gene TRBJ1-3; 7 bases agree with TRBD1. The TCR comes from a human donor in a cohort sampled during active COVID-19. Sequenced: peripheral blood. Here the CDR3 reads CASSVGQFNTIYF. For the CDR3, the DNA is TGTGCCAGCAGCGTGGGACAGTTCAACACCATATATTTT.